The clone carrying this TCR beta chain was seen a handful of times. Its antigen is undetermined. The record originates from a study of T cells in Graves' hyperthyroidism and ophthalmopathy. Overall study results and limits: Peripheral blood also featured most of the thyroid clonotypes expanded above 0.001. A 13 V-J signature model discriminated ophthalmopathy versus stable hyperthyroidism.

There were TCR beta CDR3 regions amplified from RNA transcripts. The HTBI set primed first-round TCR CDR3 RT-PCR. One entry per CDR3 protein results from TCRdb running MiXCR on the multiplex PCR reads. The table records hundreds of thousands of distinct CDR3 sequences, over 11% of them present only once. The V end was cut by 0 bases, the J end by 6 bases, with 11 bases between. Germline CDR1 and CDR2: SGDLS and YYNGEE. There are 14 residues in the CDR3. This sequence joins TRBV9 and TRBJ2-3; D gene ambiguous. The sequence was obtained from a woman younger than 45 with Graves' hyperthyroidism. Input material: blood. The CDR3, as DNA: TGTGCCAGCAGCGTAGATGAGCTGGGGGATACGCAGTATTTT. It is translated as CASSVDELGDTQYF.